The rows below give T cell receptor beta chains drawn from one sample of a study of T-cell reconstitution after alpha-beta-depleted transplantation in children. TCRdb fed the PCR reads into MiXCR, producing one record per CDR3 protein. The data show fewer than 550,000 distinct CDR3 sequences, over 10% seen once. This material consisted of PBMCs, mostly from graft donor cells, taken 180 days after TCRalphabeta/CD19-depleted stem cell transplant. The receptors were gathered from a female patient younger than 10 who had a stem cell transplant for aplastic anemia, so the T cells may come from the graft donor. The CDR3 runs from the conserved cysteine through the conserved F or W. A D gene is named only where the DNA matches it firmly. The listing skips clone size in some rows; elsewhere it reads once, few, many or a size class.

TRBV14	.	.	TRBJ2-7	CASSQDRRDSYEQYF	TGTGCCAGCAGCCAAGATAGGCGGGACTCCTACGAGCAGTACTTC
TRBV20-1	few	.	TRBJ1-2	CSARVYTNYGYTF	TGCAGTGCTAGAGTGTACACGAACTATGGCTACACCTTC
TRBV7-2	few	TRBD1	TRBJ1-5	CASSTRTGRGNQPQHF	TGTGCCAGCAGCACCAGGACAGGGCGGGGCAATCAGCCCCAGCATTTT
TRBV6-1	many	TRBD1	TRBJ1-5	CASSSGTGNQPQHF	TGTGCCAGCAGCTCCGGGACAGGCAATCAGCCCCAGCATTTT
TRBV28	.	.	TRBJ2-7	CASSGRSSYEQYF	TGTGCCAGCTCAGGGAGATCCTCCTACGAGCAGTACTTC
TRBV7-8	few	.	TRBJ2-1	CASRGPSVPYNEQFF	TGTGCCAGCAGGGGGCCTAGCGTGCCTTACAATGAGCAGTTCTTC
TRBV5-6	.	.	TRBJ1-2	CASSFIRDLYGYTF	TGTGCCAGCAGCTTTATCCGGGATCTTTATGGCTACACCTTC
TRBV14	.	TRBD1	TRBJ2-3	CASSQLGQGADTQYF	TGTGCCAGCAGCCAACTGGGACAGGGGGCAGATACGCAGTATTTT
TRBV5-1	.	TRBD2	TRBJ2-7	CASRILGGRAGNEQYF	TGCGCCAGCAGGATCCTCGGCGGGAGGGCCGGTAACGAGCAGTACTTC
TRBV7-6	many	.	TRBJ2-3	CASSPSRDTQYF	TGTGCCAGCAGCCCCAGTCGAGATACGCAGTATTTT
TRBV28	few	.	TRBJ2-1	CASSSRDLGEQFF	TGTGCCAGCAGTTCACGGGACCTTGGTGAGCAGTTCTTC
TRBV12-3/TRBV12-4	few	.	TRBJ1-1	CASSLWGLKAFF	TGTGCCAGCAGTTTGTGGGGACTTAAAGCTTTCTTT
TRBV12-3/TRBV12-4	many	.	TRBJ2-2	CASSPRGTGELFF	TGTGCCAGCAGTCCCCGCGGCACCGGGGAGCTGTTTTTT
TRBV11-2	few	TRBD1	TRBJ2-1	CASSLSSDGQGALVYYNEQFF	TGTGCCAGCAGCTTAAGCTCGGACGGACAGGGGGCTTTGGTCTACTACAATGAGCAGTTCTTC
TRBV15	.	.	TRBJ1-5	CATSRDPGAPQHF	TGTGCCACCAGCAGAGATCCCGGGGCGCCCCAGCATTTT
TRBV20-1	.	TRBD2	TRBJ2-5	CSARDPGGRRNASGTETQYF	TGCAGTGCTAGAGATCCGGGAGGGAGACGGAACGCTAGCGGGACGGAGACCCAGTACTTC
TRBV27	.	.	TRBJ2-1	CASSFEGLYNEQFF	TGTGCCAGCAGTTTCGAGGGTCTCTACAATGAGCAGTTCTTC
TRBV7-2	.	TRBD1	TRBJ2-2	CASSWDRGRTGELFF	TGTGCCAGCAGCTGGGACAGGGGTCGCACCGGGGAGCTGTTTTTT
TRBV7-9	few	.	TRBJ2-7	CASSDGTPHEQYF	TGTGCCAGCAGCGACGGGACTCCCCACGAGCAGTACTTC
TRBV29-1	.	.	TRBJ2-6	CSVATVGAGANVLTF	TGCAGCGTTGCAACGGTGGGGGCTGGGGCCAACGTCCTGACTTTC
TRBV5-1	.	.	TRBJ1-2	CASSPARGMGYSGYGYTF	TGCGCCAGCAGCCCCGCCCGGGGAATGGGTTATTCTGGCTATGGCTACACCTTC
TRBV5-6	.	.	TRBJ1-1	CASSFTNTEAFF	TGTGCCAGCAGCTTCACGAACACTGAAGCTTTCTTT
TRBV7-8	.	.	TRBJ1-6	CASSLASVSSYNSPLHF	TGTGCCAGCAGCTTAGCGTCGGTCAGCTCCTATAATTCACCCCTCCACTTT
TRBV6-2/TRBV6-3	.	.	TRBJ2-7	CASTPERLYTYEQYF	TGTGCCAGCACACCCGAGCGGCTATATACCTACGAGCAGTACTTC
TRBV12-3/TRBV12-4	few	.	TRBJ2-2	CASSFLGGTVRNTGELFF	TGTGCCAGCAGTTTCCTGGGAGGGACAGTCAGGAACACCGGGGAGCTGTTTTTT
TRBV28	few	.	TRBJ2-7	CASRGTREQYF	TGTGCCAGCAGGGGTACACGCGAGCAGTACTTC
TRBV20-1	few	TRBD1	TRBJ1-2	CSGSHPTTGDGYTF	TGCAGTGGCTCGCACCCTACGACAGGGGATGGCTACACCTTC
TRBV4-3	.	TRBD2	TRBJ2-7	CASSQDRGDEQYF	TGCGCCAGCAGCCAAGATCGGGGGGACGAGCAGTACTTC
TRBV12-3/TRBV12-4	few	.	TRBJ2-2	CASSPDGTSYTGELFF	TGTGCCAGCAGTCCCGACGGGACTTCTTACACCGGGGAGCTGTTTTTT
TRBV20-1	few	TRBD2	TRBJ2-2	CSAKTSGRAGELFF	TGCAGTGCTAAGACTAGCGGGAGGGCCGGGGAGCTGTTTTTT
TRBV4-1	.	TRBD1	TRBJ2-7	CASSQEGQGDPYEQYF	TGCGCCAGCAGCCAAGAGGGACAGGGAGACCCCTACGAGCAGTACTTC
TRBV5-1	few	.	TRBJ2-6	CASSLARRAPENYLSGANVLTF	TGCGCCAGCAGCTTAGCCCGACGGGCACCTGAGAATTATCTCTCTGGGGCCAACGTCCTGACTTTC
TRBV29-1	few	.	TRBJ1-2	CSVPGGDPFYGYTF	TGCAGCGTTCCCGGGGGGGACCCCTTTTATGGCTACACCTTC
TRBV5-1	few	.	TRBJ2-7	CASSPDPFEDEQYF	TGCGCCAGCAGCCCTGACCCCTTTGAGGACGAGCAGTACTTC
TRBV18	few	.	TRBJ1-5	CASSPATGDQPQHF	TGTGCCAGCTCACCGGCGACCGGGGATCAGCCCCAGCATTTT
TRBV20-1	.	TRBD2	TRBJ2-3	CSARPGTRGTDTQYF	TGCAGTGCTAGGCCCGGGACTAGGGGAACAGATACGCAGTATTTT
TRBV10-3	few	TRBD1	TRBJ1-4	CAISGSDRANEKLFF	TGTGCCATCAGTGGGTCGGACAGGGCAAATGAAAAACTGTTTTTT
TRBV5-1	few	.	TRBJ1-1	CASSLDTLVSSGNTEAFF	TGCGCCAGCAGCTTGGACACCCTGGTCAGTTCGGGAAACACTGAAGCTTTCTTT
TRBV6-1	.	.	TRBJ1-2	CASSRPGRGYGYTF	TGTGCCAGCAGCCGCCCCGGGCGTGGCTATGGCTACACCTTC
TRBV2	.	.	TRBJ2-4	CASRGSPEAKNIQYF	TGTGCCAGCAGAGGCAGTCCGGAGGCCAAAAACATTCAGTACTTC
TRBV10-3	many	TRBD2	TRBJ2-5	CAISGYAGGGETQYF	TGTGCCATCAGTGGGTACGCGGGAGGGGGAGAGACCCAGTACTTC
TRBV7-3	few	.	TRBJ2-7	CASSLTHGSSYEQYF	TGTGCCAGCAGCTTAACCCACGGTAGCTCCTACGAGCAGTACTTC
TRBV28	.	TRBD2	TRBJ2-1	CASSTSGRVDNEQFF	TGTGCCAGCAGTACTAGCGGGAGGGTCGACAATGAGCAGTTCTTC
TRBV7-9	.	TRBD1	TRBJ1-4	CASSRDSLNEKLFF	TGTGCCAGCAGCCGGGACAGCCTTAATGAAAAACTGTTTTTT
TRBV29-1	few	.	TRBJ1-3	CSGAYSGNTIYF	TGCAGCGGTGCCTACTCTGGAAACACCATATATTTT
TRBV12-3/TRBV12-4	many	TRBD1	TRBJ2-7	CASSSAGTGLYEQYF	TGTGCCAGCAGTTCCGCCGGGACAGGGCTGTACGAGCAGTACTTC
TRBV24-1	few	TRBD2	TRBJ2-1	CATSDPGLAGGPSYNEQFF	TGTGCCACCAGTGACCCGGGACTAGCGGGAGGCCCCTCCTACAATGAGCAGTTCTTC
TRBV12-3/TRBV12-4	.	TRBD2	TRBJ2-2	CASSAGAAGLAGENTGELFF	TGTGCCAGCAGCGCCGGGGCTGCCGGACTAGCGGGAGAGAACACCGGGGAGCTGTTTTTT
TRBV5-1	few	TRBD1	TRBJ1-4	CASSLQEAQGPRAKLFF	TGCGCCAGCAGCTTGCAGGAGGCACAGGGGCCGCGTGCAAAACTGTTTTTT
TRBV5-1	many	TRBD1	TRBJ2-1	CASSFPDRGGNEQFF	TGCGCCAGCAGCTTTCCGGACAGGGGCGGGAATGAGCAGTTCTTC
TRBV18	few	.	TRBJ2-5	CASSPPSTAKETQYF	TGTGCCAGCTCACCACCGTCGACAGCTAAAGAGACCCAGTACTTC
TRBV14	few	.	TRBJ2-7	CASSQDRRNYEQYF	TGTGCCAGCAGCCAAGATCGGCGGAACTACGAGCAGTACTTC